The 30 T cell receptor beta chains reported below all come from one sample, sequenced in a study of blood T cell repertoires in COVID-19. Libraries were prepared by immunoSEQ multiplex PCR; TCRdb keeps only in-frame clonotypes and omits some of them. The repertoire holds 150,000 to 200,000 clones, with approximately 79% as singletons. The material sequenced was peripheral blood. The receptors here all came from a man aged 55-75 years with active or convalescent COVID-19.

J is TRBJ2-1 and V is TRBV7-2, with D maybe TRBD2 (6 bases). Trimming took off 5 bases at V and 9 bases at J, with 14 bases between the two ends. Per germline, CDR1 SGHTA and CDR2 FQGNSA. CDR3 length: 13 amino acids. The CDR3 nucleotides are TGTGCCAGCAGCCTTATCCGGGAGAGTGAGCAGTTCTTC. Protein sequence: CASSLIRESEQFF.

The chain carries TRBV7-2 and TRBJ2-7; no clear D gene. Trimming removed 1 base from V and 4 bases from J, with 11 bases in between. Germline V gene lookup returns CDR1 SGHTA and CDR2 FQGNSA. The CDR3 runs 14 residues. The chain's CDR3 is CASSLVPRTYEQYF. The CDR3 DNA follows: TGTGCCAGCAGCTTAGTTCCCCGCACTTACGAGCAGTACTTC.

This clone was counted once. The chain uses TRBV7-3 and TRBJ2-3; 10 nucleotides agree with TRBD1. The CDR3 totals 16 residues. V was clipped by 5 bases and J by 4 bases; unmatched bases: 9. In germline, CDR1 is SGHTA, CDR2 FQGTGA. The CDR3 coding sequence is TGTGCCAGCAGCCCAATGGCGGGGACAGGGGCAGATACGCAGTATTTT. Amino acids: CASSPMAGTGADTQYF.

The chain couples TRBV2 to TRBJ1-5, with 9 bases aligning to TRBD1. This CDR3 is 14 amino acids long. CDR1 and CDR2 from the germline V gene are SNHLY and FYNNEI. CDR3 protein: CAVGGTGMGQPQHF. The CDR3 nucleotides read TGTGCGGTTGGAGGGACAGGGATGGGTCAGCCCCAGCATTTT.

V gene TRBV9 combines with J gene TRBJ2-3; TRBD1 matches 7 bases. Trimming cost V 0 bases and J 3 bases; bases outside gene matches: 4. Germline CDR1 is SGDLS and CDR2 is YYNGEE. CDR3 length equals 15 residues. CDR3 in DNA: TGTGCCAGCAGCGTAGGGCCGGGACAGACAGATACGCAGTATTTT. It specifies CASSVGPGQTDTQYF.

This rearrangement joins TRBV18 to TRBJ1-4, with D maybe TRBD1 (6 bases). V was shortened by 3 bases and J by 7 bases, with 6 bases between the two germline ends. The CDR3 sequence is 12 residues long. Germline V gene sequence: CDR1 KGHSH, CDR2 LQKENI. DNA for the CDR3: TGTGCCAGCTCACCCAGGGGTGAAAAACTGTTTTTT. Its protein is CASSPRGEKLFF.

The chain carries TRBV7-8 and TRBJ1-5; 8 bases fit TRBD1. Germline V gene lookup returns CDR1 SGHVS and CDR2 FQNEAQ. Trimming cost V 1 base and J 4 bases; bases outside gene matches: 6. CDR3 length: 16 amino acids. The CDR3 DNA reads as TGTGCCAGCAGCTTAGTAGGACAGGGTCCGAATCAGCCCCAGCATTTT. Translation: CASSLVGQGPNQPQHF.

The chain is built from TRBV18 and TRBJ1-6; 9 bases align to TRBD1. This CDR3 contains 16 residues. The V and J ends lost 8 bases and 10 bases, in that order; junction bases with no gene match: 15. Germline CDR1 and CDR2: KGHSH and LQKENI. The CDR3 reads CASTPQYDRGKSPLHF. The CDR3 DNA reads TGTGCCAGCACTCCTCAATATGACAGGGGGAAATCACCCCTCCACTTT.

V is TRBV4-3 and J is TRBJ2-1, with D perhaps matching TRBD2 (6 bases). The CDR3 sequence is 17 residues long. Trimming left V 0 bases short and J 4 bases short, with 16 bases between. Germline assignment: CDR1 LGHNA and CDR2 YSLEER. The CDR3 here is CASSQEGLGSRYNEQFF. CDR3 nucleotides: TGCGCCAGCAGCCAAGAGGGGCTCGGGAGTCGGTACAATGAGCAGTTCTTC.

This clone occurred once. The rearrangement links TRBV28 to TRBJ1-6; D is undetermined. V dropped 6 bases and J dropped 5 bases, with 17 bases sitting between them. The germline gives CDR1 MDHEN, CDR2 SYDVKM. This CDR3 spans 16 amino acids. CDR3 DNA sequence: TGTGCCAGCAGGCCCTCGGGCGGGGAGGATAATTCACCCCTCCACTTT. Its translation is CASRPSGGEDNSPLHF.

The chain recombines TRBV2 with TRBJ2-1; TRBD2 is a possible D gene (6 bases). This CDR3 region has 16 residues. CDR1 and CDR2 (germline): SNHLY, FYNNEI. The germline V and J ends were trimmed by 3 bases and 5 bases, with 17 bases remaining between them. The CDR3 sequence: CASSDAARAGNNEQFF. Here the CDR3 DNA reads TGTGCCAGCAGTGACGCCGCCCGGGCGGGAAACAATGAGCAGTTCTTC.

The chain has TRBV19 and TRBJ1-3; 8 bases line up with TRBD1. V dropped 10 bases and J dropped 2; count of bases not matched to a gene: 4. The germline V gene has CDR1 LNHDA and CDR2 SQIVND (reference sequence). There are 13 residues in the CDR3. CDR3 nucleotide sequence: TGTGCCACTGACAGGGGAGCTGGAAACACCATATATTTT. Translation gives CATDRGAGNTIYF.

This clone turned up a few times. CDR3: CASSEGESYSNQPQHF. As DNA, the CDR3 is TGTGCCAGCAGTGAAGGGGAGAGCTATAGCAATCAGCCCCAGCATTTT. This rearrangement joins TRBV6-1 to TRBJ1-5, with no clear D. Between the trimmed V and J ends, which lost 1 base and 0 bases, there was a span of 10 bases. Germline CDR1 reads MNHNS; CDR2 reads SASEGT. The CDR3 contains 16 residues.

This sequence joins TRBV5-1 and TRBJ1-4, with 8 bases that match TRBD1. The CDR3 totals 16 residues. Germline CDR1 SGHRS, CDR2 YFSETQ. V lost 4 bases to trimming and J lost 0 bases; unmatched junction nucleotides: 5. The CDR3: CASSPGQVATNEKLFF. The CDR3 coding sequence is TGCGCCAGCAGCCCGGGACAGGTTGCAACTAATGAAAAACTGTTTTTT.

The rearrangement joins TRBV21-1 to TRBJ2-1; no check of the table's D call, TRBD2, against the DNA was made. TRBV21-1 is assigned pseudogene status. CDR3 length: 14 residues. The DNA of the CDR3 is TGTGCCAGCAGCAAAGGGGAGAGGAATTGGGAGCAGTTCTTC. Translated: CASSKGERNWEQFF.

The gene calls are TRBV10-3 and TRBJ2-7, with a weak D call TRBD2 (6 bases). With 4 bases removed from V and 2 bases from J, the gap between germline ends came to 18 bases. This CDR3 has 16 amino acids. Germline lookup yields CDR1 ENHRY and CDR2 SYGVKD. DNA of the CDR3: TGTGCCATCAGTGCCGGGGGAGGCGCCCCCACCTACGAGCAGTACTTC. It encodes CAISAGGGAPTYEQYF.

V usage is TRBV3-1 (or the pseudogene TRBV3-2) and J usage is TRBJ2-7; no reliable D call. Germline lookup yields CDR1 LGHDT and CDR2 YNNKEL (reference sequence). Trimming took 1 base from V and 0 from J, leaving 7 bases between them. This CDR3 is built from 14 residues. CDR3 DNA sequence: TGTGCCAGCAGCCAAGGGTGGAGCTCCTACGAGCAGTACTTC. Its translation: CASSQGWSSYEQYF.

The chain is built from TRBV7-6 and TRBJ1-5, with D perhaps TRBD1 (5 bases). Trimming stripped 5 bases from V and 6 bases from J, with 11 bases between. Germline V gene data show CDR1 as SGHVS and CDR2 as FNYEAQ. CDR3 length equals 13 residues. CDR3 sequence (DNA): TGTGCCAGCAGCCCGGGGGGGGTTCAGCCCCAGCATTTT. It encodes CASSPGGVQPQHF.

This chain uses TRBV3-1 (or the pseudogene TRBV3-2) with TRBJ2-5; D is possibly TRBD2 (6 bases). CDR3 length: 16 residues. Trimming removed 4 bases from V and 0 bases from J, with 15 bases in between. Germline V gene lookup returns CDR1 LGHDT and CDR2 YNNKEL (reference sequence). The CDR3: CASSLARSGYQETQYF. The CDR3 DNA is TGTGCCAGCAGCCTTGCACGGAGCGGGTACCAAGAGACCCAGTACTTC.

The chain couples TRBV7-2 to TRBJ2-2, with a tentative D call TRBD2 (5 bases). Germline V gene lookup returns CDR1 SGHTA and CDR2 FQGNSA. V was shortened by 4 bases and J by 6 bases, with 18 bases between the two germline ends. The CDR3 is made up of 16 amino acids. CDR3 nucleotide sequence: TGTGCCAGCAGCTACCGGACTTCGATAGAAGCCGGGGAGCTGTTTTTT. Translating gives CASSYRTSIEAGELFF.

The J gene is TRBJ1-2, the V gene TRBV9, with D unclear. Germline CDR1 and CDR2: SGDLS and YYNGEE. The CDR3 consists of 12 residues. The germline V and J ends were trimmed by 0 bases and 4 bases, with 4 bases remaining between them. The chain's CDR3 is CASSVGLYGYTF. The CDR3 coding sequence is TGTGCCAGCAGCGTAGGTCTCTATGGCTACACCTTC.

The chain uses TRBV6-2 or TRBV6-3 and TRBJ2-5; tentatively, D is TRBD1 (5 bases). With 5 bases removed from V and 0 bases from J, the gap between germline ends came to 10 bases. The germline gives CDR1 MNHEY, CDR2 SVGEGT. The CDR3 totals 14 residues. This chain's CDR3 is CASSPRQYQETQYF. The CDR3 DNA is TGTGCCAGCAGTCCGAGACAGTACCAAGAGACCCAGTACTTC.

J is TRBJ2-7 and V is TRBV29-1; the match to TRBD1 covers 7 bases. Germline V gene lookup returns CDR1 SQVTM and CDR2 ANQGSEA. The CDR3 is made up of 12 amino acids. V was pared by 7 bases and J by 0 bases, with 3 bases of the junction left unmatched. CDR3 nucleotide sequence: TGCAGCGCGGGACAGAGCTCCTACGAGCAGTACTTC. This gives the protein CSAGQSSYEQYF.

The chain is built from TRBV9 and TRBJ1-5, with 8 nucleotides matching TRBD1. V trimming: 4 bases; J trimming: 3 bases; junction bases outside the gene matches: 3. Germline V gives CDR1 SGDLS, CDR2 YYNGEE. The CDR3 consists of 14 residues. This CDR3 is CASSTGGDNQPQHF. CDR3 in DNA: TGTGCCAGCAGCACAGGGGGAGACAATCAGCCCCAGCATTTT.

This sequence joins TRBV15 and TRBJ2-6; 7 nucleotides agree with TRBD1. Trimming took 1 base from V and 3 from J; bases not matched to a gene: 9. Germline V gene data show CDR1 as LNHNV and CDR2 as YYDKDF (reference sequence). This CDR3 region has 18 residues. The CDR3 is CATSRGGTAAFGANVLTF. CDR3 DNA: TGTGCCACCAGCAGAGGTGGGACAGCCGCTTTTGGGGCCAACGTCCTGACTTTC.

The chain uses TRBV28 and TRBJ1-1; 7 bases are shared with TRBD1. Germline CDR1 is MDHEN and CDR2 is SYDVKM. After removal of 6 bases from V and 5 bases from J, the junction contained 6 bases not matched to a gene. This CDR3 spans 13 amino acids. The CDR3 DNA follows: TGTGCCAGCAGAAACGACAGGGTGACTGAAGCTTTCTTT. It yields the protein CASRNDRVTEAFF.

The gene calls are TRBV15 and TRBJ1-6, with TRBD1 identical over 11 bases. Germline lookup yields CDR1 LNHNV and CDR2 YYDKDF (reference sequence). This CDR3 region has 14 residues. With 5 bases clipped from V and 7 bases from J, the junction kept 1 base outside the gene matches. The CDR3 reads CATSRDRGNSPLHF. CDR3 bases: TGTGCCACCAGCCGGGACAGGGGGAATTCACCCCTCCACTTT.

DNA for the CDR3: TGTGCCAGCAGTTTACAAAACCAGGTCTATGGCTACACCTTC. This gives the protein CASSLQNQVYGYTF. V usage is TRBV28 and J usage is TRBJ1-2, with D unclear. This CDR3 is built from 14 residues. With 2 bases removed from V and 4 bases from J, the gap between germline ends came to 11 bases. The germline CDR1 and CDR2 sequences are MDHEN and SYDVKM.

CDR3 protein: CASSRQGRNNSPLHF. CDR3 DNA sequence: TGTGCCAGCAGTAGACAGGGCCGAAATAATTCACCCCTCCACTTT. The chain has TRBV11-2 and TRBJ1-6; 7 bases agree with TRBD1. There are 15 residues in the CDR3. The V gene end was trimmed by 6 bases and the J gene end by 5 bases; junction bases not matched to a gene: 7. Germline V lookup: CDR1 SGHAT, CDR2 FQNNGV.

The chain has TRBV2 and TRBJ2-1; 13 positions match TRBD2. This CDR3 comprises 15 residues. The germline V gene encodes CDR1 SNHLY and CDR2 FYNNEI. With V trimmed by 5 bases and J by 7 bases, 5 bases remained unmatched. CDR3 in DNA: TGTGCCAGCAGTCACGGGACTAGCGGGATTAATGAGCAGTTCTTC. This sequence encodes CASSHGTSGINEQFF.